This T cell receptor (beta chain) was recorded in a study of OX40 agonist ivuxolimab in advanced cancers. Study as a whole: An anti-OX40 (CD134) antibody with agonistic activity, ivuxolimab, was administered to patients. Enrolled patients in dose escalation had cancers that were hepatocellular carcinoma, melanoma, renal cell or head and neck cancer. Whole-study results and caveats: Fewer expanded clones were found on average in CD4+ than in CD8+ T cells.

V lost 1 base and J lost 7, with 7 bases in between. Germline lookup yields CDR1 SGHTA and CDR2 FQGTGA. The CDR3 runs 13 residues. A word on this clone: Its antigen is undetermined.

This table comes from immunoSEQ multiplex PCR, and its TCRdb copy is limited to in-frame clones, with some not included. The table shows about 96,000 clones, with less than 95% occurring only once. This sequence originates from an adult with an advanced solid tumor such as melanoma, head and neck, liver or kidney cancer. The chain links TRBV7-3 to TRBJ2-2; D gene ambiguous. The sequences come from CD4+ or CD8+ T cells sorted from blood, collected in a trial of the OX40 agonist ivuxolimab. CDR3 in amino acids: CASSLNNFGELFF. DNA of the CDR3: TGTGCCAGCAGCTTAAACAACTTCGGGGAGCTGTTTTTT.